One and the same sample provided the 22 T cell receptor beta chains below, sequenced in a study of spatial heterogeneity in lung cancer. TCRdb independently ran MiXCR on the 5' RACE reads; one entry per CDR3 protein. The sample carries tens of thousands of distinct CDR3 sequences, 6% to 7.5% recorded once. The time point was: sample taken at primary tumor resection. Here the sequenced sample was PBMCs, taken at surgery. The receptors were sampled from a male donor with early-stage non-small cell lung cancer.

The chain uses TRBV5-6 and TRBJ1-6; the match to TRBD1 covers 7 bases. V lost 5 bases and J lost 9; bases outside the gene matches: 11. The CDR3 is made up of 15 amino acids. CDR1 SGHDT and CDR2 YYEEEE come from the germline V gene. CDR3 region: CASRSNPGGSSPLHF. In nucleotides, the CDR3 is TGTGCCAGCAGGTCGAACCCAGGGGGTTCTTCACCCCTCCACTTT.

This clonotype was counted at least ten times. The genes are TRBV29-1 and TRBJ2-1; a weak D match, TRBD1 (7 bases). V gave up 3 bases and J gave up 6 bases, with 12 bases separating them. The CDR3 contains 13 residues. Germline-derived CDR1 and CDR2 are SQVTM and ANQGSEA. The CDR3 spells CSVEGGQINEQFF. The CDR3 nucleotides are TGCAGCGTTGAGGGGGGACAGATCAATGAGCAGTTCTTC.

J is TRBJ1-5 and V is TRBV18, with unresolved D. In germline, CDR1 is KGHSH, CDR2 LQKENI. Trimming took 2 bases from V and 1 from J, leaving 12 bases between them. CDR3 size: 16 residues. DNA for the CDR3: TGTGCCAGCTCACCAAGGGTCCTAGGGAGCAATCAGCCCCAGCATTTT. Encoded protein: CASSPRVLGSNQPQHF.

This clonotype appeared many times. The chain employs TRBV2 and TRBJ1-4, with TRBD1 matching 7 bases. With 5 bases clipped from V and 1 base from J, the junction kept 10 bases outside the gene matches. The V gene's germline CDR1 is SNHLY and CDR2 FYNNEI. CDR3 size: 17 residues. CDR3 sequence reads: CASSRQGGSRTNEKLFF. The CDR3 DNA sequence: TGTGCCAGCAGTCGACAGGGAGGATCCCGAACTAATGAAAAACTGTTTTTT.

This clonotype showed up just a few times. V gene TRBV11-3 combines with J gene TRBJ2-2, with 7 bases matching TRBD2. Germline V CDR1 and CDR2: SGHNT, YENEEA. After removal of 3 bases from V and 6 bases from J, the junction contained 4 bases not matched to a gene. This CDR3 contains 14 residues. CDR3 protein: CASSLTSLAGELFF. CDR3 bases: TGTGCCAGCAGCTTGACTAGCTTGGCCGGGGAGCTGTTTTTT.

The sample holds many counts of this clonotype. The rearrangement uses TRBV28 and TRBJ2-5; the D gene is possibly TRBD1 (5 bases). Germline CDR1 is MDHEN and CDR2 is SYDVKM. Trimming pared 4 bases from V and 0 bases from J, leaving 12 bases between. This CDR3 has 15 residues. CDR3 protein: CASSSLQANQETQYF. Written as DNA, the CDR3 is TGTGCCAGCAGTTCGCTACAGGCGAACCAAGAGACCCAGTACTTC.

In this sample, this clonotype turned up many times. V gene TRBV3-1 combines with J gene TRBJ2-7; TRBD1 might be the D (5 bases). Germline-derived CDR1 and CDR2 are LGHDT and YNNKEL (reference sequence). V shed 4 bases and J shed 3 bases, with 10 bases lying between them. The CDR3 is 13 amino acids. The DNA for the CDR3 is TGTGCCAGCAGCCCAGGGATCCTCTACGAGCAGTACTTC. This encodes CASSPGILYEQYF.

This clonotype was recorded at least ten times. The gene calls are TRBV29-1 and TRBJ1-1; D might be TRBD1 (5 bases). Per germline, CDR1 SQVTM and CDR2 ANQGSEA. V lost 0 bases and J 5 bases, leaving 13 bases between the germline ends. The CDR3 contains 14 residues. The CDR3: CSVEDKGRGTEAFF. As DNA, the CDR3 is TGCAGCGTTGAAGATAAGGGGAGGGGAACTGAAGCTTTCTTT.

The sample holds many counts of this clonotype. V usage is TRBV27 and J usage is TRBJ2-3, with TRBD1 identical over 9 bases. CDR1 and CDR2 (germline): MNHEY, SMNVEV (reference sequence). The J segment lost 4 bases and the V segment lost 4 bases, leaving 3 bases of the junction unmatched. There are 14 residues in the CDR3. The CDR3 DNA follows: TGTGCCAGCAGTTACAGGGGGCGGGCAGATACGCAGTATTTT. Translated: CASSYRGRADTQYF.

The table lists this clonotype with many counts. This chain connects TRBV6-5 to TRBJ2-7, with 7 bases matching TRBD1. This CDR3 contains 15 residues. Germline V CDR1 and CDR2: MNHEY, SVGAGI. The V and J ends lost 4 bases and 3 bases, in that order; junction bases with no gene match: 9. Written as DNA, the CDR3 is TGTGCCAGCAGTTTCCGTCCGGGACAGTACTACGAGCAGTACTTC. This gives the protein CASSFRPGQYYEQYF.

This clonotype was detected ten times or more. V gene TRBV5-4 combines with J gene TRBJ1-1; TRBD1 matches at 7 bases. V was clipped by 4 bases and J by 4 bases; unmatched bases: 13. The CDR3 spans 16 residues. Germline CDR1 SGHNT, CDR2 YYREEE (reference sequence). The CDR3 spells CASSTDRVRGVTEAFF. As DNA, the CDR3 is TGTGCCAGCAGCACCGACAGGGTGCGGGGGGTCACTGAAGCTTTCTTT. The full variable domain, rest sourced from reference TRBV5-4 and TRBJ1-1, is ETGVTQSPTHLIKTRGQQVTLRCSSQSGHNTVSWYQQALGQGPQFIFQYYREEENGRGNFPPRFSGLQFPNYSSELNVNALELDDSALYLCASSTDRVRGVTEAFFGQGTRLTVV.

The CDR3 DNA is TGTGCCAGCAGTTTCTCATTCTCTGGGGCCAACGTCCTGACTTTC. Its translation: CASSFSFSGANVLTF. The chain links TRBV6-5 to TRBJ2-6, with no clear D. The CDR3 runs to 15 residues. Germline loops: CDR1 MNHEY, CDR2 SVGAGI. V was pared by 4 bases and J by 0 bases, with 7 bases between.

This clonotype was found many times. V usage is TRBV20-1 and J usage is TRBJ2-3; 8 nucleotides match TRBD2. J lost 2 bases, V lost 6 bases, and 4 bases had no gene match. The germline V gene has CDR1 DFQATT and CDR2 SNEGSKA (reference sequence). The length of the CDR3 is 13 residues. Here the CDR3 reads CSARTSHTDTQYF. The CDR3 DNA is TGCAGTGCACGGACTAGCCACACAGATACGCAGTATTTT.

There are many counts of this clonotype. The chain recombines TRBV30 with TRBJ2-3; D remains ambiguous. V was pared by 4 bases and J by 10 bases, with 12 bases between. Germline V lookup: CDR1 GTSNPN, CDR2 SVGIG (reference sequence). CDR3 length: 11 amino acids. CDR3 region: CAWKSEVAQYF. Written as DNA, the CDR3 is TGTGCCTGGAAATCCGAGGTCGCGCAGTATTTT.

This clonotype showed up many times. The J gene is TRBJ2-5, the V gene TRBV2, with unresolved D. Germline V gene lookup returns CDR1 SNHLY and CDR2 FYNNEI. The germline V and J ends were trimmed by 0 bases and 4 bases, with 3 bases remaining between them. The CDR3 spans 12 residues. This CDR3 is CASSEAGETQYF. The CDR3 bases are TGTGCCAGCAGTGAAGCGGGAGAGACCCAGTACTTC.

This clonotype came up many times. This chain connects TRBV28 to TRBJ2-7; perhaps TRBD2 as D (7 bases). The V and J ends lost 3 bases and 2 bases respectively, with 11 bases between them. This CDR3 spans 14 amino acids. Germline CDR1 MDHEN, CDR2 SYDVKM. The CDR3 sequence is CASSLGGRPYEQYF. CDR3 DNA sequence: TGTGCCAGCAGTTTGGGGGGGCGCCCCTACGAGCAGTACTTC.

This clonotype has at least ten counts. V usage is TRBV28 and J usage is TRBJ1-5; perhaps TRBD1 as D (5 bases). Germline V gene lookup returns CDR1 MDHEN and CDR2 SYDVKM. CDR3 length: 16 residues. V was trimmed by 1 base and J by 1 base, leaving 11 bases between them. CDR3 residues: CASSLSQGVSNQPQHF. In nucleotides, the CDR3 is TGTGCCAGCAGTTTATCCCAGGGAGTGAGCAATCAGCCCCAGCATTTT.

This clonotype has ten or more counts. The chain recombines TRBV20-1 with TRBJ1-1; perhaps TRBD1 as D (5 bases). V was trimmed by 6 bases and J by 4 bases, leaving 18 bases between them. CDR3 size: 14 residues. Germline CDR1 is DFQATT and CDR2 is SNEGSKA (reference sequence). CDR3 in DNA: TGCAGTGCCAGAACAGGCCAGGTTGGCACTGAAGCTTTCTTT. Residues: CSARTGQVGTEAFF.

This clonotype was seen at least ten times. The chain carries TRBV12-5 and TRBJ1-5; 8 nucleotides align to TRBD1. The ends lost 0 bases at V and 5 bases at J; junction bases unmatched: 6. The CDR3 is 16 amino acids. CDR1 is LGHNT, CDR2 FRNRAP, per germline. The CDR3 region has the DNA TGTGCTAGTGGTTTGGTACAGGGGGACAACCATCAGCCCCAGCATTTT. Its protein product is CASGLVQGDNHQPQHF.

This clonotype was counted at least ten times. The V call is TRBV28, the J call TRBJ2-7; possibly TRBD1 or TRBD2 for D (5 bases each). The CDR3 is made up of 14 amino acids. Deletions cut 5 bases from V and 3 bases from J, with 14 bases between. The germline CDR1 and CDR2 sequences are MDHEN and SYDVKM. In DNA, the CDR3 is TGTGCCAGCAGTCGACCGGGACGGATCTACGAGCAGTACTTC. Its translation: CASSRPGRIYEQYF.

This clonotype was detected only a few times. The chain links TRBV5-1 to TRBJ2-1; the match to TRBD1 covers 9 bases. Germline V gene sequence: CDR1 SGHRS, CDR2 YFSETQ. The CDR3 contains 16 residues. With 3 bases clipped from V and 4 bases from J, the junction kept 8 bases outside the gene matches. In DNA form, the CDR3 reads TGCGCCAGCAGCTCTGGTGGGACAGGGACGTACAATGAGCAGTTCTTC. Amino acid sequence: CASSSGGTGTYNEQFF.

The J gene is TRBJ2-3, the V gene TRBV4-1; 10 bases map to TRBD2. Trimming took 3 bases from V and 2 from J; bases not matched to a gene: 8. This CDR3 is 17 amino acids long. The germline CDR1 and CDR2 sequences are MGHRA and YSYEKL. Written as DNA, the CDR3 is TGCGCCAGCAGCCATCACGGGACTAGCGATCCCACAGATACGCAGTATTTT. This sequence encodes CASSHHGTSDPTDTQYF.